Here is one TCR beta chain with its context. Its antigen is unknown. Donors comprised only Caucasian adults living in Nashville, Tennessee. Assay used: immunoSEQ multiplex PCR; TCRdb lists only in-frame clones, some missing. The sample lists about 480,000 clones, almost 80% seen once, with 12% in the top ten. Germline trimming cut 0 bases from V and 4 bases from J; bases unmatched to any gene: 8. The CDR3 is 16 amino acids. Germline V lookup: CDR1 SEHNR, CDR2 FQNEAQ (reference sequence). This specimen comes from a study of shared clonotypes between healthy human individuals. Study overall: The cohort comprised a couple of women and a few men. Their ages spanned 18 to 49 years.

Points from the study as a whole: A small donor pool kept down the genetic and exposure-history diversity that was represented.

The sequence was obtained from a woman aged 35 to 49 in good health. Some clones in this sample may be carry-over from other donors' samples. The chain carries TRBV7-9 and TRBJ1-2; 7 bases line up with TRBD1. The sample was PBMCs. The CDR3 DNA follows: TGTGCCAGCAGCTTAGCGGGGTCGACAGGGTCCTATGGCTACACCTTC. Amino acid sequence: CASSLAGSTGSYGYTF.